This TCR beta chain is drawn from a study of T cell responses to AZD1222 COVID-19 vaccine. Study-wide findings and caveats: Donors skewed white British and female; clonal diversity was possibly underestimated. A reported finding is that nearly half of spike-specific TCRs target unmutated variant regions. Spike-specific TCR breadth and depth went up after people got two AZD1222 doses. Spike was spanned by vaccine-associated CD4 TCRs, with dominance at 160-218 and 743-854.

J gave up 4 bases and V 3 bases, and 11 bases lay outside the gene matches. The germline CDR1 and CDR2 sequences are LGHNA and YNFKEQ. The CDR3 has 17 residues. Worth noting for this clone: The antigen is not known.

TCRdb's table, derived via immunoSEQ multiplex PCR, lists solely in-frame clones and lacks some. The repertoire includes about 27,000 clones, roughly 90% of them detected once, and approximately 8.2% sits in the top ten. The sequencing here drew on peripheral blood, taken 28 days after the second AZD1222 dose. The genes are TRBV4-2 and TRBJ2-5, with 10 bases identical to TRBD2. This TCR was sampled from an adult who received the AZD1222 COVID-19 vaccine. CDR3 bases: TGTGCCAGCAGCCACGGACTAGCGGCCCAGAGGCGAGAGACCCAGTACTTC. Protein product: CASSHGLAAQRRETQYF.